The rows below give T cell receptor beta chains drawn from one sample of a study of blood T cell repertoires in COVID-19. The assay was immunoSEQ multiplex PCR, and TCRdb's table has in-frame clones only and misses some. The sample lists some 50,000 clones, roughly 88% occurring once. What was sequenced was peripheral blood. The receptors stem from a human donor in a cohort sampled during active COVID-19. The donor label of this sample is uncertain. Each CDR3 is given with its conserved first and last residue. D genes are given only for firm matches. Clone size is given for some rows only: seen once, a few or many times, or a class if the clone is expanded.

clone size	V gene	J gene	D gene	CDR3 length	CDR3 protein	CDR3 DNA
few	TRBV6-5	TRBJ2-3	NA	13	CASLSRAPDTQYF	TGTGCCAGCCTAAGTAGAGCCCCGGATACGCAGTATTTT
NA	TRBV6-5	TRBJ2-3	TRBD1	15	CASKERGRGRDTQYF	TGTGCCAGCAAGGAAAGGGGGCGCGGCCGAGATACGCAGTATTTT
NA	TRBV5-5	TRBJ1-2	TRBD1	17	CASSLVGGQALNYGYTF	TGTGCCAGCAGCTTGGTTGGTGGACAGGCTCTAAACTATGGCTACACCTTC
NA	TRBV6-5	TRBJ2-1	TRBD2	13	CASRPSGDNEQFF	TGTGCCAGCAGACCCAGCGGGGATAATGAGCAGTTCTTC
NA	TRBV5-4	TRBJ1-3	NA	15	CASSPDGSSGNTIYF	TGTGCCAGCAGCCCAGACGGGAGCTCTGGAAACACCATATATTTT
NA	TRBV7-8	TRBJ2-7	NA	16	CASSPKDTLYSYEQYF	TGTGCCAGCAGCCCTAAAGACACGCTGTACTCCTACGAGCAGTACTTC
NA	TRBV19	TRBJ2-5	NA	14	CASSIRAGWETQYF	TGTGCCAGTAGTATTCGGGCGGGATGGGAGACCCAGTACTTC
NA	TRBV3-1/TRBV3-2	TRBJ1-2	TRBD1	13	CASSLTGGRGYTF	TGTGCCAGCAGCCTTACAGGGGGCCGAGGCTACACCTTC
NA	TRBV7-2	TRBJ2-5	NA	16	CASSLSWASPQETQYF	TGTGCCAGCAGCTTAAGCTGGGCTAGCCCCCAAGAGACCCAGTACTTC
NA	TRBV18	TRBJ2-1	TRBD1	15	CASSRDRGGNNEQFF	TGTGCCAGCTCACGGGACAGGGGGGGAAACAATGAGCAGTTCTTC
NA	TRBV19	TRBJ2-1	TRBD2	17	CASSTGLGSRSYNEQFF	TGTGCCAGTAGTACGGGACTAGGGAGCCGGTCCTACAATGAGCAGTTCTTC